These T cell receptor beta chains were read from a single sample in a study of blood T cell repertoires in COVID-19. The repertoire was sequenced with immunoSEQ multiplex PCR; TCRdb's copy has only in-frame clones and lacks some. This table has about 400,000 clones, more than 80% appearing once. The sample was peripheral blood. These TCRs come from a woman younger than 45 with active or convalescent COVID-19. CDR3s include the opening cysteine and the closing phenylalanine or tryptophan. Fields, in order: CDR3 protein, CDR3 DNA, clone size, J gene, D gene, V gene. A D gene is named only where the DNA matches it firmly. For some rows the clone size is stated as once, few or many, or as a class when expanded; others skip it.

CATLRTGDYGYTF	TGTGCCACCCTACGAACAGGGGACTATGGCTACACCTTC	NA	TRBJ1-2	TRBD1	TRBV27
CASSDRGTEAFF	TGTGCCAGTAGTGACAGGGGGACTGAAGCTTTCTTT	NA	TRBJ1-1	TRBD1	TRBV19
CASSYTAEGYNEQFF	TGTGCCAGCAGTTACACCGCGGAGGGCTACAATGAGCAGTTCTTC	NA	TRBJ2-1	NA	TRBV6-5
CASSSDLVAYDRRFNYGYTF	TGTGCCAGTAGTTCAGACCTAGTAGCGTACGACCGGCGATTTAACTATGGCTACACCTTC	NA	TRBJ1-2	NA	TRBV19
CASSPSIVNTEAFF	TGTGCCAGCAGCCCCAGTATCGTGAACACTGAAGCTTTCTTT	NA	TRBJ1-1	NA	TRBV14
CASSHDRGQEQYF	TGTGCCAGTAGTCATGACAGGGGGCAAGAGCAGTACTTC	NA	TRBJ2-7	TRBD1	TRBV19
CAWRTGAYEQYF	TGTGCCTGGCGTACCGGGGCCTACGAGCAGTACTTC	NA	TRBJ2-7	NA	TRBV30
CASSPPTGLNTEAFF	TGTGCCAGCAGCCCCCCCACAGGATTGAACACTGAAGCTTTCTTT	NA	TRBJ1-1	NA	TRBV5-4
CASSLLRGSSYEQYF	TGTGCCAGCTCACTTTTACGGGGGAGCTCCTACGAGCAGTACTTC	NA	TRBJ2-7	NA	TRBV18
CASTTGRDRGNGYTF	TGTGCCAGCACCACAGGCCGGGACAGGGGTAATGGCTACACCTTC	NA	TRBJ1-2	TRBD1	TRBV6-5
CASSLPGTGREKLFF	TGTGCCAGCAGTTTACCCGGGACAGGACGTGAAAAACTGTTTTTT	once	TRBJ1-4	TRBD1	TRBV11-2
CASSRSGGVYNEQFF	TGTGCCAGTAGTCGTAGCGGGGGGGTGTACAATGAGCAGTTCTTC	NA	TRBJ2-1	TRBD2	TRBV19
CASSQDLLNSPLHF	TGCGCCAGCAGCCAAGATCTCCTCAATTCACCCCTCCACTTT	NA	TRBJ1-6	NA	TRBV4-1
CASSKYGTDTQYF	TGTGCCAGCAGCAAATACGGGACAGATACGCAGTATTTT	NA	TRBJ2-3	NA	TRBV25-1
CASRSGRGSYNEQFF	TGTGCCAGCAGGAGTGGGCGGGGCTCCTACAATGAGCAGTTCTTC	NA	TRBJ2-1	NA	TRBV27
CASSSGDLAASTDTQYF	TGTGCCAGCAGCTCCGGGGACCTAGCGGCTAGCACAGATACGCAGTATTTT	NA	TRBJ2-3	TRBD2	TRBV7-9
CATRIVLSGGYTF	TGTGCCACCAGAATAGTTCTCTCGGGTGGCTACACCTTC	NA	TRBJ1-2	NA	TRBV2
CASSERSSYNSPLHF	TGCGCCAGCAGTGAACGGAGCTCCTATAATTCACCCCTCCACTTT	NA	TRBJ1-6	NA	TRBV10-1
CASSQDPRQGNTEAFF	TGCGCCAGCAGCCAAGATCCCCGACAGGGCAACACTGAAGCTTTCTTT	NA	TRBJ1-1	TRBD1	TRBV4-1
CASSQIGGMNTEAFF	TGTGCCAGCAGCCAAATCGGGGGGATGAACACTGAAGCTTTCTTT	NA	TRBJ1-1	NA	TRBV14
CASSPTAGREPNQPQHF	TGTGCCAGCAGTCCAACAGCCGGAAGAGAACCAAATCAGCCCCAGCATTTT	NA	TRBJ1-5	NA	TRBV27
CASSERGIYGYTF	TGTGCCAGCAGCGAGCGAGGTATCTATGGCTACACCTTC	NA	TRBJ1-2	NA	TRBV7-9
CASSPGPGDEQYF	TGTGCCAGCAGCCCAGGGCCTGGGGACGAGCAGTACTTC	NA	TRBJ2-7	NA	TRBV5-5
CASSRTSGAHNEQFF	TGTGCCAGCAGCAGGACTAGCGGGGCTCACAATGAGCAGTTCTTC	once	TRBJ2-1	TRBD2	TRBV25-1
CASSLLPGGLETQYF	TGTGCCAGCTCTCTTCTTCCGGGGGGTTTAGAGACCCAGTACTTC	NA	TRBJ2-5	TRBD2	TRBV2
CAISDSDRVGYTF	TGTGCCATCAGTGATTCGGACAGGGTTGGCTACACCTTC	NA	TRBJ1-2	TRBD1	TRBV10-3
CASSVAPGGVNEQFF	TGCGCCAGCAGCGTTGCGCCAGGAGGAGTCAATGAGCAGTTCTTC	NA	TRBJ2-1	NA	TRBV5-1
CASSIREVPGELFF	TGTGCCAGCAGCATCAGGGAGGTGCCCGGGGAGCTGTTTTTT	NA	TRBJ2-2	NA	TRBV7-9
CASSELGEDTGELFF	TGCGCCAGCAGCGAGCTGGGTGAGGACACCGGGGAGCTGTTTTTT	NA	TRBJ2-2	NA	TRBV5-1
CSVEEAWADEQYF	TGCAGCGTTGAAGAGGCGTGGGCAGACGAGCAGTACTTC	NA	TRBJ2-7	NA	TRBV29-1
CARDSSRHQPQHF	TGTGCCAGAGACTCATCGAGGCATCAGCCCCAGCATTTT	NA	TRBJ1-5	NA	TRBV27
CASSQSPLASSPLHF	TGCGCCAGCAGTCAATCGCCCCTCGCTAGCTCACCCCTCCACTTT	NA	TRBJ1-6	NA	TRBV23-1
CASSPSGTSTTDTQYF	TGTGCCAGCAGCCCAAGCGGGACTAGCACGACAGATACGCAGTATTTT	NA	TRBJ2-3	TRBD2	TRBV4-2
CASSADRNTEAFF	TGTGCCAGCTCAGCGGACAGGAACACTGAAGCTTTCTTT	NA	TRBJ1-1	NA	TRBV18
CASSLGQGGHEQYF	TGCGCCAGCAGCTTGGGACAGGGAGGCCACGAGCAGTACTTC	NA	TRBJ2-7	NA	TRBV5-1
CARLAGGPFNEQFF	TGTGCCAGACTAGCGGGAGGCCCTTTCAATGAGCAGTTCTTC	NA	TRBJ2-1	TRBD2	TRBV10-3
CASSSGDKNTEAFF	TGTGCCAGCAGCTCAGGGGACAAGAACACTGAAGCTTTCTTT	NA	TRBJ1-1	NA	TRBV11-2
CAIRGGPSGTSTDTQYF	TGTGCCATCAGGGGGGGCCCTAGCGGGACTAGCACAGATACGCAGTATTTT	few	TRBJ2-3	TRBD2	TRBV10-3
CASSPRDSSPLHF	TGTGCCAGCAGCCCTCGGGACAGCTCACCCCTCCACTTT	NA	TRBJ1-6	TRBD1	TRBV7-9
CATSGMGRVGSGGYEQYF	TGTGCCACCTCGGGGATGGGGCGAGTGGGAAGCGGGGGGTACGAGCAGTACTTC	NA	TRBJ2-7	TRBD2	TRBV10-3
CASSMASSYEQYF	TGTGCCAGTAGTATGGCTAGCTCCTACGAGCAGTACTTC	once	TRBJ2-7	NA	TRBV19
CASSARAGNIQYF	TGCGCCAGCAGTGCAAGGGCAGGGAACATTCAGTACTTC	NA	TRBJ2-4	NA	TRBV10-1
CASREGTSTGNTIYF	TGTGCCAGCAGGGAGGGAACGAGTACGGGAAACACCATATATTTT	NA	TRBJ1-3	NA	TRBV6-5
CASSPSTVYNSPLHF	TGTGCCAGCAGTCCCTCGACAGTTTATAATTCACCCCTCCACTTT	NA	TRBJ1-6	NA	TRBV27
CASRLLRPPFNEKLFF	TGTGCAAGTCGCTTGCTACGCCCGCCGTTTAATGAAAAACTGTTTTTT	NA	TRBJ1-4	NA	TRBV12-2
CASSQTGWRSGELFF	TGTGCCAGCAGCCAGACAGGGTGGAGATCCGGGGAGCTGTTTTTT	NA	TRBJ2-2	TRBD1	TRBV7-8
CASSLAGPSYEQYF	TGCGCCAGCAGCCTAGCGGGGCCCTCCTACGAGCAGTACTTC	NA	TRBJ2-7	TRBD2	TRBV4-1
CASSSQPGVNYGYTF	TGCGCCAGCAGCTCGCAACCGGGAGTTAACTATGGCTACACCTTC	NA	TRBJ1-2	NA	TRBV5-1
CASSQDSLEHNEKLFF	TGCGCCAGCAGCCAAGATTCATTAGAGCATAATGAAAAACTGTTTTTT	NA	TRBJ1-4	NA	TRBV4-1
CASSQVLASREQFF	TGTGCCAGCAGCCAAGTACTAGCGTCTCGTGAGCAGTTCTTC	NA	TRBJ2-1	TRBD2	TRBV14
CASRSIGGSYGYTF	TGTGCCAGCAGATCCATTGGGGGGAGCTATGGCTACACCTTC	few	TRBJ1-2	NA	TRBV27
CASSLSEGLGGYTF	TGTGCCAGCTCCCTCTCCGAGGGATTGGGTGGCTACACCTTC	NA	TRBJ1-2	NA	TRBV18
CASSQEALAGGSDEQFF	TGCGCCAGCAGCCAAGAAGCTCTAGCGGGAGGTTCCGATGAGCAGTTCTTC	NA	TRBJ2-1	TRBD2	TRBV4-1
CASSTGAGLTEAFF	TGTGCCAGCAGCACCGGTGCGGGATTAACTGAAGCTTTCTTT	once	TRBJ1-1	NA	TRBV7-9
CAISGGQGNQPQHF	TGTGCCATCAGTGGGGGACAGGGCAATCAGCCCCAGCATTTT	NA	TRBJ1-5	TRBD1	TRBV10-3